This TCR beta chain emerged from a study of read filtering for tumor transcriptome and immune sequencing. Study-level background: By R-ISS, stages I, II and III held around 8, 16 and 7 patients. RNA-seq yielded only about 75 to 1273 TCR reads, IR-seq about 3.5 to 10.27 million. Transcriptome libraries were built from DNase-treated RNA. Study-wide results and limits: In IR-seq, single-read clonotypes were 70% to 85% of clonotypes but around 3.2% of reads.

This library used around 400 ng RNA and molecular barcoded adaptors spanning alpha/delta and beta/gamma chains. TCRdb passed the reads through MiXCR, listing each CDR3 protein once. This sample has nearly 60,000 distinct CDR3 sequences; more than 9% occur once, and the top ten carry roughly 16%. This clonotype was seen at least ten times. What it binds is unknown. This CDR3 contains 14 residues. V was shortened by 1 base and J by 5 bases, with 11 bases between the two germline ends. CDR1 and CDR2 (germline): SGDLS, YYNGEE. The J gene is TRBJ2-3, the V gene TRBV9; unclear D gene. The TCR originated in a donor older than 35 with multiple myeloma. Sequenced input: a population of CD138-negative cells sorted from bone marrow. As DNA, the CDR3 is TGTGCCAGCAGCGTAACAAACCTAGGAGATACGCAGTATTTT. Translated: CASSVTNLGDTQYF.